These 4 T cell receptor beta chains were sequenced from one sample in a study of shared clonotypes between healthy human individuals. Some clones are missing from TCRdb's copy, which holds only in-frame ones; the method was immunoSEQ multiplex PCR. Here the sample spans 2 million to 3 million clones, roughly 93% being singletons. Sequences were obtained from naive CD4+ T cells from PBMCs. Sample subset: CD45RA+ positively selected. The receptors shown here come from a man younger than 35 in good health. Some clones in this sample may be carry-over from other donors' samples.

The rearrangement joins TRBV9 to TRBJ2-1; 12 bases line up with TRBD2. The V and J ends lost 0 bases and 9 bases, in that order; junction bases with no gene match: 4. From germline, CDR1 is SGDLS and CDR2 YYNGEE. CDR3 length: 15 amino acids. The CDR3 DNA follows: TGTGCCAGCAGCGTAGGGGGACTAGCGGGCTTTGAGCAGTTCTTC. It is translated as CASSVGGLAGFEQFF.

The V gene is TRBV7-8, the J gene TRBJ2-3, with a weak D call TRBD2 (6 bases). The CDR3 sequence is 15 residues long. The germline V gene encodes CDR1 SGHVS and CDR2 FQNEAQ. Trimming took 5 bases from V and 0 from J, leaving 12 bases between them. The CDR3 nucleotides read TGTGCCAGCAGCCGACTAGTTACTAGCACAGATACGCAGTATTTT. Translation gives CASSRLVTSTDTQYF.

This chain joins TRBV6-1 and TRBJ1-5; unclear D gene. The ends were cut back, 7 bases at V and 5 bases at J, with 15 bases in the middle. CDR1 and CDR2 (germline): MNHNS, SASEGT. There are 14 residues in the CDR3. The CDR3 nucleotides are TGTGCCAGCACTGAGTCGCAACTCTATCAGCCCCAGCATTTT. Translating it yields CASTESQLYQPQHF.

On this clone: The sample contains more than one DNA sequence encoding this CDR3. V and J are TRBV18 and TRBJ2-5; the match to TRBD1 covers 9 bases. Per germline, CDR1 KGHSH and CDR2 LQKENI. V lost 3 bases and J lost 4; bases outside the gene matches: 3. The length of the CDR3 is 14 residues. The CDR3 spells CASSPDRGLETQYF. CDR3 nucleotides: TGTGCCAGCTCACCGGACAGGGGATTAGAGACCCAGTACTTC.